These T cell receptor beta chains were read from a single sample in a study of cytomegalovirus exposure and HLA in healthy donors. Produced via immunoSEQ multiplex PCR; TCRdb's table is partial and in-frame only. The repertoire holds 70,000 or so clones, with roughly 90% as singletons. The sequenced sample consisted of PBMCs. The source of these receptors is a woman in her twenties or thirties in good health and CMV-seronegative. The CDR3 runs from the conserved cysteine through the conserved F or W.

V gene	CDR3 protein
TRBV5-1	CASSLRGGANTEAFF
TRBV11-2	CASSLVLTRGTYEQYF
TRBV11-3	CASSLASGADYNEQFF
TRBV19	CASSTLVGHGAQYF
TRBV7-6	CASSFQNEQFF
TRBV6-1	CASKGTSGREYF
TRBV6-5	CASSLRGLLSTQYF
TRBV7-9	CASSRGQGDIRGYTF
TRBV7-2	CASSLSLQETQYF
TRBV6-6	CASSYSGQSQETQYF
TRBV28	CASSLRLSNQPQHF
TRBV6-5	CASSYEPYMNTEAFF
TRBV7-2	CASSPTGLGNQPQHF
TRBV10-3	CATGETGSNEQFF
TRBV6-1	CASSEQGHGYTF
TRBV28	CASSLHKAPRDRAGEQYF
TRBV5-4	CASSLGQGLSYNEQFF
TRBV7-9	CASSLMRQQETQYF
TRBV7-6	CASSLGLSDTEAFF
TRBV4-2	CASSGGGDDYGYTF
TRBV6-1	CASRPQGNSGNTIYF
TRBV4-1	CASSQDYVDRARGSGANVLTF
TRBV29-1	CSVESQGAPGDTQYF
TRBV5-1	CASSGQRGGDTQYF